The clone carrying this T cell receptor beta chain was found a few times. The antigen remains unidentified. The sample comes from a study of blood T cells in healthy people across ages. Study-wide results and caveats: Unsorted PBMC input precluded a conclusive naive versus antigen-experienced comparison.

It was with a sample-barcoded 5' primer and a J-beta primer mix that a second PCR of roughly 6 to 11 cycles was run. TCRdb fed the 5' RACE reads into MiXCR, producing one record per CDR3 protein. The sample yields 780,000 or so distinct CDR3 sequences, 53% seen once. Sequenced material: blood. This TCR derives from an elderly man in good health.

The chain's CDR3 is CASSLSQGWEQFF. The CDR3 region has the DNA TGTGCCAGCAGCTTATCGCAGGGTTGGGAGCAGTTCTTC. The chain combines TRBV7-2 with TRBJ2-1, with D perhaps TRBD1 (5 bases). Deletions cut 2 bases from V and 10 bases from J, with 12 bases between. CDR3 size: 13 residues. Per germline, CDR1 SGHTA and CDR2 FQGNSA.